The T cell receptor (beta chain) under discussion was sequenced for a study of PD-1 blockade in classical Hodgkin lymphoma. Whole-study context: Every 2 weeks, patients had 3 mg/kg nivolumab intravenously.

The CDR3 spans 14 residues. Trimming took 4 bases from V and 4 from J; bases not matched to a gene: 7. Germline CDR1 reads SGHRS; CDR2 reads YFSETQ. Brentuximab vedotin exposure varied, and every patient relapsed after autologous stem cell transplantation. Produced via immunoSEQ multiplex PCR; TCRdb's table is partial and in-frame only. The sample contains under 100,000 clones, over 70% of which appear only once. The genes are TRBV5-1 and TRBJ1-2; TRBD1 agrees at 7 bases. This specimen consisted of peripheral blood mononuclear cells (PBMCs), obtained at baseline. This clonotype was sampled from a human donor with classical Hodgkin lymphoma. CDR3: CASSRGRGLYGYTF. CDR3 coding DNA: TGCGCCAGCAGCAGGGGTAGGGGGCTCTATGGCTACACCTTC.